The 23 T cell receptor beta chains reported below all come from one sample, sequenced in a study of spatial heterogeneity in lung cancer. Study-wide results and caveats: Expanded intratumoral alpha and beta TCR counts tracked tumor mutation counts.

TCRdb processed the 5' RACE reads anew with MiXCR; each CDR3 protein has one entry. The data contain several thousand distinct CDR3 sequences, 8.2% of them singletons. This sample's time point: sample taken at primary tumor resection. No antigens are known for them. Sequencing used lung tumor tissue, obtained at surgery. The origin of the receptors is a male donor with early-stage non-small cell lung cancer.

Judged by abundance, this clonotype is medium-sized. The chain has TRBV28 and TRBJ1-5; D is possibly TRBD1 (5 bases). V shed 4 bases and J shed 9 bases, with 19 bases lying between them. CDR1 is MDHEN, CDR2 SYDVKM, per germline. The CDR3 runs to 15 residues. The CDR3 is CASSSPGGSIRPQHF. CDR3 nucleotides: TGTGCCAGCAGTTCGCCCGGGGGGTCCATTCGGCCCCAGCATTTT.

This clonotype ranks as medium-sized. This chain connects TRBV20-1 to TRBJ2-2, with 8 bases matching TRBD2. This CDR3 is built from 14 residues. The germline CDR1 and CDR2 sequences are DFQATT and SNEGSKA (reference sequence). The junction had 2 bases not matched to a gene; V was cut back by 5 bases and J by 0 bases. Here the CDR3 reads CSAREGANTGELFF. The DNA of the CDR3 is TGCAGTGCTCGGGAGGGGGCGAACACCGGGGAGCTGTTTTTT.

This clonotype was found many times. This chain links TRBV6-6 with TRBJ2-5, with D perhaps given as TRBD1 or TRBD2 (6 bases each). Between the trimmed V and J ends, which lost 4 bases and 4 bases, there was a span of 13 bases. The CDR3 is made up of 14 amino acids. Germline V gene data show CDR1 as MNHNY and CDR2 as SVGAGI (reference sequence). The CDR3 loop is CASSLTGRGETQYF. The CDR3 coding sequence is TGTGCCAGCAGTTTAACAGGGCGGGGAGAGACCCAGTACTTC.

Sample share makes this clonotype medium-sized. This chain uses TRBV14 with TRBJ2-1; D may correspond to TRBD1 or TRBD2 (5 bases each). Per the germline V gene, CDR1 is SGHDN and CDR2 is FVKESK. The CDR3 is 15 residues long. V was trimmed by 0 bases and J by 7 bases, leaving 13 bases between them. CDR3 residues: CASSQDRDLRNEQFF. CDR3 DNA: TGTGCCAGCAGCCAAGACAGGGACCTAAGGAATGAGCAGTTCTTC.

By sample share, this clonotype is medium-sized. The DNA for the CDR3 is TGCAGTGCTAGAGTGCTAGCGGATGTGACCCAGTACTTC. Its protein product is CSARVLADVTQYF. The chain couples TRBV20-1 to TRBJ2-5; 7 nucleotides agree with TRBD2. Looked up from germline, CDR1 is DFQATT and CDR2 is SNEGSKA (reference sequence). With 1 base clipped from V and 7 bases from J, the junction kept 6 bases outside the gene matches. The CDR3 is 13 residues long.

By frequency in the sample, this clonotype is medium-sized. The rearrangement uses TRBV20-1 and TRBJ2-7; either TRBD1 or TRBD2 may fit D (5 bases each). The V gene lost 0 bases and the J gene lost 5 bases, with 14 bases spanning the gap. Germline CDR1 is DFQATT and CDR2 is SNEGSKA (reference sequence). CDR3 length: 14 residues. For the CDR3, the DNA is TGCAGTGCTAGAGATCGAGAGGGGATACACGAGCAGTACTTC. Translating gives CSARDREGIHEQYF.

This clonotype is medium-sized. This chain connects TRBV2 to TRBJ2-5; D is perhaps TRBD2 (7 bases). The germline V gene has CDR1 SNHLY and CDR2 FYNNEI. The length of the CDR3 is 12 residues. V was trimmed by 2 bases and J by 7 bases, leaving 8 bases between them. CDR3 coding DNA: TGTGCCAGCAGTGAACGGGGGGCGACCCAGTACTTC. Its translation is CASSERGATQYF.

This clonotype was seen repeatedly, ten times or more. The genes are TRBV5-4 and TRBJ2-3; TRBD2 matches 11 bases. V gave up 4 bases and J gave up 6 bases; unmatched junction bases: 13. CDR3 length: 17 residues. CDR1 SGHNT and CDR2 YYREEE come from the germline V gene (reference sequence). Here the CDR3 reads CASSAHIAGGPGDTQYF. The CDR3 DNA reads TGTGCCAGCAGCGCCCACATAGCGGGAGGGCCAGGGGATACGCAGTATTTT.

In this sample, this clonotype turned up many times. This chain links TRBV11-2 with TRBJ1-4; TRBD1 agrees at 9 bases. Trimming at V came to 5 bases and at J to 5 bases, leaving 3 bases not matched to a gene. The CDR3 consists of 14 residues. Per germline, CDR1 SGHAT and CDR2 FQNNGV. CDR3 nucleotide sequence: TGTGCCAGCAGCCTCGGGACAGGGAATGAAAAACTGTTTTTT. Translating gives CASSLGTGNEKLFF.

This clonotype ranks as medium-sized. The chain joins TRBV20-1 to TRBJ2-1, with 9 bases lining up with TRBD1. The CDR3 contains 13 residues. V lost 6 bases to trimming and J lost 4 bases; unmatched junction nucleotides: 4. CDR1 and CDR2 (germline): DFQATT, SNEGSKA (reference sequence). The CDR3 protein is CSARTGAYNEQFF. Here the CDR3 DNA reads TGCAGTGCCCGGACAGGGGCTTACAATGAGCAGTTCTTC.

By share of the sample, this clonotype is medium-sized. The rearrangement links TRBV5-8 to TRBJ2-7; no clear D gene. With 3 bases removed from V and 3 bases from J, the gap between germline ends came to 10 bases. Per the germline V gene, CDR1 is SGHTS and CDR2 is YDEGEE. CDR3 length: 13 amino acids. The DNA for the CDR3 is TGTGCCAGCAGCTCCCGGCCGAACTACGAGCAGTACTTC. Translated: CASSSRPNYEQYF. The full variable domain, its missing parts supplied by reference TRBV5-8 and TRBJ2-7, is EAGVTQSPTHLIKTRGQQATLRCSPISGHTSVYWYQQALGLGLQFLLWYDEGEERNRGNFPPRFSGRQFPNYSSELNVNALELEDSALYLCASSSRPNYEQYFGPGTRLTVT.

This clonotype was detected ten times or more. The V and J genes are TRBV11-2 and TRBJ1-1; D possibly corresponds to TRBD1 (6 bases). The ends were cut back, 5 bases at V and 5 bases at J, with 15 bases in the middle. Germline lookup yields CDR1 SGHAT and CDR2 FQNNGV. This CDR3 has 14 residues. The CDR3 reads CASSLWSQGTEAFF. The DNA for the CDR3 is TGTGCCAGCAGCCTATGGAGTCAGGGGACTGAAGCTTTCTTT. The full variable domain, with the rest looked up from reference TRBV11-2 and TRBJ1-1, is EAGVAQSPRYKIIEKRQSVAFWCNPISGHATLYWYQQILGQGPKLLIQFQNNGVVDDSQLPKDRFSAERLKGVDSTLKIQPAKLEDSAVYLCASSLWSQGTEAFFGQGTRLTVV.

This clonotype was recorded at least ten times. The chain links TRBV7-2 to TRBJ2-5, with D possibly being TRBD2 (6 bases). CDR1 and CDR2 from the germline V gene are SGHTA and FQGNSA. V was clipped by 3 bases and J by 2 bases, with 10 bases between them. This CDR3 has 14 amino acids. The CDR3 is CASSLNGGQETQYF. The CDR3 nucleotides read TGTGCCAGCAGCTTGAACGGGGGACAAGAGACCCAGTACTTC.

There are many counts of this clonotype. The chain has TRBV18 and TRBJ2-7, with D uncertain. This CDR3 spans 12 amino acids. V lost 2 bases to trimming and J lost 1 base, with 3 bases between them. Germline CDR1 reads KGHSH; CDR2 reads LQKENI. CDR3 sequence (DNA): TGTGCCAGCTCACCAGGATCCTACGAGCAGTACTTC. Its protein is CASSPGSYEQYF.

This clonotype is medium-sized within its sample. This rearrangement joins TRBV27 to TRBJ2-2, with D hard to call. This CDR3 has 16 amino acids. Germline CDR1 MNHEY, CDR2 SMNVEV (reference sequence). Trimming stripped 7 bases from V and 1 base from J, with 16 bases between. The CDR3 loop reads CASTSALIRNTGELFF. The CDR3 region has the DNA TGTGCCAGCACCTCAGCACTTATACGGAACACCGGGGAGCTGTTTTTT.

This clonotype is labeled medium-sized. The J gene is TRBJ2-1, the V gene TRBV27; TRBD1 aligns across 11 bases. The trim removed 6 bases at V and 4 bases at J, leaving 5 bases unmatched. Germline CDR1 and CDR2: MNHEY and SMNVEV (reference sequence). The CDR3 has 15 amino acids. The CDR3 DNA reads TGTGCCAGCAGGATTGGACAGGGGGCATACAATGAGCAGTTCTTC. Translation: CASRIGQGAYNEQFF.

In its sample, this clonotype is medium-sized. The V gene is TRBV14, the J gene TRBJ2-6; D uncertain. Between the trimmed V and J ends, which lost 3 bases and 1 base, there was a span of 10 bases. CDR1 is SGHDN and CDR2 is FVKESK in the germline V gene. The CDR3 contains 16 residues. The CDR3 DNA sequence: TGTGCCAGCAGCCATCCGGGCTCATCTGGGGCCAACGTCCTGACTTTC. Translation gives CASSHPGSSGANVLTF. The full variable domain, in which reference TRBV14 and TRBJ2-6 provide the parts outside the CDR3, is EAGVTQFPSHSVIEKGQTVTLRCDPISGHDNLYWYRRVMGKEIKFLLHFVKESKQDESGMPNNRFLAERTGGTYSTLKVQPAELEDSGVYFCASSHPGSSGANVLTFGAGSRLTVL.

This clonotype was counted ten times or more. The chain is built from TRBV9 and TRBJ2-2; tentatively, D is TRBD2 (6 bases). Trimming cost V 4 bases and J 7 bases, with 17 bases left between them. The CDR3 is made up of 15 amino acids. The germline gives CDR1 SGDLS, CDR2 YYNGEE. CDR3 amino acids: CASSRGAGQGGELFF. In DNA form, the CDR3 reads TGTGCCAGCAGCAGAGGAGCGGGTCAAGGCGGGGAGCTGTTTTTT.

Sample share makes this clonotype medium-sized (0.01 to 0.1%). The chain has TRBV27 and TRBJ2-4; the match to TRBD2 covers 7 bases. Germline loops: CDR1 MNHEY, CDR2 SMNVEV (reference sequence). The CDR3 is 15 amino acids. With 6 bases clipped from V and 13 bases from J, the junction kept 18 bases outside the gene matches. The CDR3 region is CASRVGGDGGTPQYF. DNA of the CDR3: TGTGCCAGCAGGGTTGGCGGGGACGGGGGGACCCCCCAGTACTTC.

Many counts were recorded for this clonotype. The CDR3 DNA reads TGCAGTGCTAGATCCCAGACGGCAGGGACTCAGCCCCAGCATTTT. Translation gives CSARSQTAGTQPQHF. The V call is TRBV20-1, the J call TRBJ1-5; tentative D call: TRBD1 (5 bases). V gave up 2 bases and J gave up 6 bases, with 17 bases separating them. Per germline, CDR1 DFQATT and CDR2 SNEGSKA (reference sequence). The length of the CDR3 is 15 residues.

This clonotype was counted at least ten times. This chain links TRBV2 with TRBJ2-3, with TRBD1 matching 7 bases. CDR1 is SNHLY and CDR2 is FYNNEI in the germline V gene. This CDR3 region has 15 residues. V trimming: 6 bases; J trimming: 5 bases; junction bases outside the gene matches: 11. CDR3 nucleotide sequence: TGTGCCAGCAGCAACCCTGACAGGGTCGGAGATACGCAGTATTTT. Translation: CASSNPDRVGDTQYF.

This clonotype is judged medium-sized. The chain joins TRBV7-2 to TRBJ1-1; 7 nucleotides line up with TRBD1. V lost 2 bases and J lost 6; bases outside the gene matches: 6. In germline, CDR1 is SGHTA, CDR2 FQGNSA. There are 14 residues in the CDR3. Written as DNA, the CDR3 is TGTGCCAGCAGCTTATTAATCAGGGGGTCTGAAGCTTTCTTT. Amino acids: CASSLLIRGSEAFF.

By share of the sample, this clonotype is medium-sized. This sequence joins TRBV10-3 and TRBJ2-3, with D unresolved. The length of the CDR3 is 14 residues. Trimming left V 3 bases short and J 0 bases short, with 7 bases between. From germline, CDR1 is ENHRY and CDR2 SYGVKD. This CDR3 reads CAISDSTSTDTQYF. CDR3 DNA: TGTGCCATCAGTGATTCTACTAGCACAGATACGCAGTATTTT.